This entry is about one TCR beta chain. Its antigen is not known. This may arise from a read error, as a much more abundant clone is one base away. This sample is part of a study of molecular identifiers for immune sequencing clone quantification. Trimming pared 5 bases from V and 4 bases from J, leaving 27 bases between. Germline V CDR1 and CDR2: DFQATT, SNEGSKA (reference sequence). The length of the CDR3 is 17 residues. Regarding the study as a whole: Highly expanded clone sizes could end up underestimated if a barcode were shared by identical TCR molecules.

Preparation of naive CD8 libraries involved 20,000 to 1,000,000 sorted cells and 10%, 30% or 50% RNA. Naive CD8 T cell sorting was performed on the CD8+CD4-CCR7+CD45RA+ phenotype. Bulk TCR libraries used previously described methods and listed TCR primers. TCRdb analysed the PCR reads with MiXCR anew, one entry per CDR3 protein. This sample has roughly 320,000 distinct CDR3 sequences, with about a fifth found just once. This receptor was identified in a human donor in good health. Some libraries in this study had Jurkat cell RNA spiked in. The V gene is TRBV20-1, the J gene TRBJ2-7; no definite D call. The sequencing input was naive CD8+ T cells from blood, with Jurkat cell RNA spiked in. Subset defined: FACS-sorted CD8+CD4-CCR7+CD45RA+ naive T cells. The CDR3 bases are TGCAGTGCTCCCCGACCCCGGGCTCCCACAACCATATACGAGCAGTACTTC. It encodes CSAPRPRAPTTIYEQYF.